Sequencing of this TCR beta chain was carried out in a study of T cells in Graves' hyperthyroidism and ophthalmopathy. This clonotype was counted a few times. CDR3 length: 15 residues. CDR1 and CDR2 (germline): MNHNY, SVGAGI (reference sequence). V was trimmed by 5 bases and J by 0 bases, leaving 13 bases between them. It was RNA transcripts that yielded the amplified TCR beta CDR3 regions. With the HTBI primer set, the TCR CDR3 went through a first round of RT-PCR. MiXCR was run by TCRdb on the multiplex PCR reads, yielding one entry per CDR3 protein. This repertoire shows hundreds of thousands of distinct CDR3 sequences, roughly 50% found once; its top ten account for just under 8.5%. A lack of ophthalmopathy progression within 18 months defined stable Graves' hyperthyroidism. Diagnosing involved the use of clinical symptoms, serum thyroxine and TRAb, thyroid ultrasound and orbital computed tomography.

Sample: peripheral blood or thyroid tissue (not recorded which). J is TRBJ1-1 and V is TRBV6-6; TRBD1 might be the D (5 bases). The source is a woman aged 18-29 years with Graves' hyperthyroidism. The DNA for the CDR3 is TGTGCCAGCAGTGCCGAACGACAGATGAACACTGAAGCTTTCTTT. This encodes CASSAERQMNTEAFF.